These T cell receptor beta chains were read from a single sample in a study of blood T cell repertoires in COVID-19. Repertoires were generated with immunoSEQ multiplex PCR, while TCRdb's copy carries only in-frame clones and drops some. Of 60,000 to 85,000 clones in the sample, 89% were seen once. Sequencing input: peripheral blood. The receptors come from a woman aged 50 to 60 with active COVID-19. Each CDR3 is given with its conserved first and last residue. The D gene is left open where the match is weak. Rows may omit the clone size; those that give it use once, few, many or a size class.

clone_size	d_call	cdr3_length	j_call	v_call	cdr3_nt	cdr3_aa
-	-	14	TRBJ1-1	TRBV18	TGTGCCAGCTCACCACAGGGGGTCGGCACTGAAGCTTTCTTT	CASSPQGVGTEAFF
-	TRBD1	15	TRBJ1-4	TRBV28	TGTGCCAGCAGTTTAGGGACAGCAACTAATGAAAAACTGTTTTTT	CASSLGTATNEKLFF
-	TRBD1	16	TRBJ2-7	TRBV6-5	TGTGCCAGCAGTTACAGGGACAGGGCATCTTCCCTCGAGCAGTACTTC	CASSYRDRASSLEQYF
-	-	15	TRBJ1-1	TRBV18	TGTGCCAGCTCACCCTCCCTGACAGGGAACACTGAAGCTTTCTTT	CASSPSLTGNTEAFF
-	-	14	TRBJ2-7	TRBV6-5	TGTGCCAGCAGTTACAGTTCCGGGGCCTACGAGCAGTACTTC	CASSYSSGAYEQYF
-	-	13	TRBJ1-1	TRBV5-4	TGTGCCAGCAGCTTGGCAGGGCTAACTGAAGCTTTCTTT	CASSLAGLTEAFF
-	TRBD2	15	TRBJ2-5	TRBV28	TGTGCCAGCAGTTCGCGTAGCGGGAACCAAGAGACCCAGTACTTC	CASSSRSGNQETQYF
-	-	16	TRBJ2-7	TRBV28	TGTGCCAGCAGCCACGGCGGCACCCACCTCTCCTACGAGCAGTACTTC	CASSHGGTHLSYEQYF
-	-	15	TRBJ2-1	TRBV9	TGTGCCAGCACCATAGGGGCAGGGGCATACAATGAGCAGTTCTTC	CASTIGAGAYNEQFF
-	TRBD2	15	TRBJ2-3	TRBV7-2	TGTGCCAGCAGCTTAGGACTAGCGGGAGTGGATACGCAGTATTTT	CASSLGLAGVDTQYF
-	TRBD2	16	TRBJ2-3	TRBV5-1	TGCGCCAGCAGCCTCGGAACTAGCGGGGACACAGATACGCAGTATTTT	CASSLGTSGDTDTQYF
-	TRBD2	17	TRBJ2-1	TRBV14	TGTGCCAGCAGCCAAGAAGGTAGCGGGAGCTCCTACAATGAGCAGTTCTTC	CASSQEGSGSSYNEQFF
-	-	11	TRBJ1-2	TRBV7-9	TGTGCCAGCAGCTTCGGGGATGGCTACACCTTC	CASSFGDGYTF
-	TRBD2	15	TRBJ2-3	TRBV2	TGTGCCAGCACCGGGACTAGCGTCCTCACAGATACGCAGTATTTT	CASTGTSVLTDTQYF
-	-	15	TRBJ2-1	TRBV10-1	TGCGCCACTTCGGAGAGGAAGAGCTCCTACAATGAGCAGTTCTTC	CATSERKSSYNEQFF
-	TRBD1	16	TRBJ2-2	TRBV6-5	TGTGCCAGCAGTTACTCAAAGGACAGGGGGCTCGGGGAGCTGTTTTTT	CASSYSKDRGLGELFF
-	TRBD2	15	TRBJ2-7	TRBV11-2	TGTGCCAGCAGGGAGCTAGCGGGAGCTTCCTACGAGCAGTACTTC	CASRELAGASYEQYF
-	-	15	TRBJ2-2	TRBV7-8	TGTGCCAGCAGCTTAGACAGGGCTGGCACCGGGGAGCTGTTTTTT	CASSLDRAGTGELFF
few	-	14	TRBJ1-2	TRBV7-9	TGTGCCAGCAGCGCCCTACAGGAGGGTCAAGGCTACACCTTC	CASSALQEGQGYTF
-	TRBD1	15	TRBJ2-7	TRBV5-1	TGCGCCAGCAGCTTGGCGGGGACAGGGGACCACGAGCAGTACTTC	CASSLAGTGDHEQYF
-	-	17	TRBJ2-3	TRBV28	TGTGCCAGCAGTCCCATCGGTGGCAGGACACTGCCAACGTCGCAGTATTTT	CASSPIGGRTLPTSQYF
-	TRBD2	15	TRBJ2-7	TRBV6-5	TGTGCCAGCAGCCGTACTAGCGGGGGGACCTACGAGCAGTACTTC	CASSRTSGGTYEQYF
-	-	14	TRBJ1-4	TRBV19	TGTGCCAGTAGTAGGCTCACAACTAATGAAAAACTGTTTTTT	CASSRLTTNEKLFF
-	-	12	TRBJ1-1	TRBV30	TGTGCCTGGAGCTCCGGACAGCCCACCGCTTTCTTT	CAWSSGQPTAFF
-	TRBD1	14	TRBJ2-3	TRBV18	TGTGCCAGCTCACAAATACAGGGGACAGATACGCAGTATTTT	CASSQIQGTDTQYF
-	TRBD2	13	TRBJ2-7	TRBV9	TGTGCCAGCAGCGGGACTAGCCTGGTCGAGCAGTACTTC	CASSGTSLVEQYF
-	-	15	TRBJ2-4	TRBV7-9	TGTGCCAGCAGCTTAGTAGGAGTGGCCAAAAACATTCAGTACTTC	CASSLVGVAKNIQYF
-	TRBD1	15	TRBJ2-1	TRBV14	TGTGCCAGCAGCCCCCCAGGGGGCGCTTATTTTGAGCAGTTCTTC	CASSPPGGAYFEQFF
-	-	15	TRBJ2-3	TRBV27	TGTGCCAGCAGTTCGCGTGGGGCCGTCACAGATACGCAGTATTTT	CASSSRGAVTDTQYF
-	-	14	TRBJ2-1	TRBV5-1	TGCGCCAGCAGCTTCGATCCGGGGTTGGGTGAGCAGTTCTTC	CASSFDPGLGEQFF